This is a list of T cell receptor beta chains from one sample in a study of blood T cell repertoires in COVID-19. Here immunoSEQ multiplex PCR was the method, and the copy in TCRdb shows in-frame clones only, minus some. The table includes 250,000 to 350,000 clones, roughly 85% detected once. The sample consisted of PBMCs or T cells enriched from blood (not recorded which). The origin of the receptors is a woman aged 30 to 39 who had recovered from COVID-19. Each CDR3 is given with its conserved first and last residue. The D gene is left open where the match is weak. Rows may omit the clone size; those that give it use once, few, many or a size class.

TRBJ1-2,NA,NA,TRBV7-9,CASTVLGGKANYGYTF,TGTGCCAGCACCGTCCTGGGGGGTAAAGCTAACTATGGCTACACCTTC
TRBJ1-5,NA,NA,TRBV6-5,CASRQDIYSNQPQHF,TGTGCCAGCAGACAGGACATCTATAGCAATCAGCCCCAGCATTTT
TRBJ1-2,few,NA,TRBV4-2,CASSQTGRDPDGYTF,TGTGCCAGCAGCCAGACAGGAAGGGACCCAGATGGCTACACCTTC
TRBJ1-4,NA,TRBD1,TRBV15,CATGGQGLDEKLFF,TGTGCCACCGGGGGACAGGGCTTGGATGAAAAACTGTTTTTT
TRBJ2-1,NA,NA,TRBV7-8,CASSLVGVVNEQFF,TGTGCCAGCAGCTTAGTGGGCGTGGTCAATGAGCAGTTCTTC
TRBJ2-2,NA,TRBD1,TRBV2,CASSDGTVTGELFF,TGTGCCAGCAGTGACGGGACAGTCACCGGGGAGCTGTTTTTT
TRBJ2-1,NA,NA,TRBV28,CASSLRPLNEQFF,TGTGCCAGCAGTTTGCGTCCCCTCAATGAGCAGTTCTTC
TRBJ2-5,NA,TRBD2,TRBV28,CASSFYGLAGGGETQYF,TGTGCCAGCAGTTTTTACGGACTAGCGGGAGGGGGGGAGACCCAGTACTTC
TRBJ1-6,NA,NA,TRBV21-1,CASSKAQMERGRSNSPLHF,TGTGCCAGCAGCAAAGCCCAGATGGAAAGGGGGCGGTCGAATTCACCCCTCCACTTT
TRBJ1-3,NA,NA,TRBV7-6,CASSLGPGVGNTIYF,TGTGCCAGCAGCTTAGGCCCCGGGGTTGGAAACACCATATATTTT
TRBJ2-7,few,TRBD2,TRBV7-6,CASSLSGGLVSYEQYF,TGTGCCAGCAGCTTATCGGGGGGGCTAGTTTCCTACGAGCAGTACTTC
TRBJ1-1,NA,TRBD1,TRBV5-1,CASSLGGRDREAFF,TGCGCCAGCAGCTTGGGGGGAAGGGACAGGGAAGCTTTCTTT
TRBJ1-3,NA,NA,TRBV12-1,CASSPRGISGNTIYF,TGTGCCAGCAGCCCCCGCGGGATCTCTGGAAACACCATATATTTT
TRBJ2-2,NA,NA,TRBV18,CASSLGQKNTGELFF,TGTGCCAGCTCACTCGGACAGAAGAACACCGGGGAGCTGTTTTTT
TRBJ2-1,many,TRBD2,TRBV4-2,CASSQEGTSGYNEQFF,TGTGCCAGCAGCCAAGAGGGGACTAGCGGGTACAATGAGCAGTTCTTC
TRBJ1-1,few,NA,TRBV27,CASSPGGGNTEAFF,TGTGCCAGCAGTCCGGGGGGCGGGAACACTGAAGCTTTCTTT